A selection of T cell receptor beta chains follows, all from one sample in a study of T cells in Graves' hyperthyroidism and ophthalmopathy. TCRdb independently ran MiXCR on the multiplex PCR reads; one entry per CDR3 protein. The repertoire holds fewer than 400,000 distinct CDR3 sequences, with around 25% as singletons. Sequenced sample: blood. These receptors were obtained from a man in his fifties with Graves' hyperthyroidism. Both conserved end residues are part of each CDR3.

J gene,V gene,CDR3 protein
TRBJ2-5,TRBV30,CAWVPGLANQETQYF
TRBJ2-7,TRBV3-1,CASSGQTVSYEQYF
TRBJ2-5,TRBV7-2,CASTVSGIQETQYF
TRBJ2-1,TRBV2,CASRFRTSGSDEQFF
TRBJ1-2,TRBV2,CASRDRAVDGYTF
TRBJ2-6,TRBV24-1,CATSDVGTSSSGANVLTF
TRBJ2-1,TRBV10-2,CASDNDGTPQFF
TRBJ1-5,TRBV30,CAWSDEGAIGNQPQHF
TRBJ1-4,TRBV3-1,CASSQDQAGDEKLFF
TRBJ2-1,TRBV7-2,CASSLVSPGDEQFF
TRBJ1-5,TRBV27,CASSLEGLGNQPQHF